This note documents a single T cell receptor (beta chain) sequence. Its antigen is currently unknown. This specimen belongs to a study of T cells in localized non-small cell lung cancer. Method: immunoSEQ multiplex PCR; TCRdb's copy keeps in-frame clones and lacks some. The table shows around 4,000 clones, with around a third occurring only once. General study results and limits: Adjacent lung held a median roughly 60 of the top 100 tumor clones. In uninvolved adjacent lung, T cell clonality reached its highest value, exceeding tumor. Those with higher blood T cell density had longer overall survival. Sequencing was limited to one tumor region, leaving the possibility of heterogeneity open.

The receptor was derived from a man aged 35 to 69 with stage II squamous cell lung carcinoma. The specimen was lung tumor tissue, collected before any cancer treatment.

The DNA for the CDR3 is TGTGCCACCAGCAGTGGCGGGACAGGGAATGAAAAACTGTTTTTT. It codes for CATSSGGTGNEKLFF. J is TRBJ1-4 and V is TRBV15; 9 bases line up with TRBD1. The J segment lost 5 bases and the V segment lost 3 bases, leaving 4 bases of the junction unmatched. The CDR3 is 15 amino acids. Per germline, CDR1 LNHNV and CDR2 YYDKDF (reference sequence).